This TCR beta chain was recorded in a study of vaccination effects on CD4 cells after COVID-19. As for the study in general: Samples gathered post-vaccine arrived a median of 72 days past the second dose.

ViraFEST expansion of antigen-specific CD4+ T cells with viral peptide pools preceded sequencing. The culture ran for approximately 9 days before CD4+ T cells were isolated. Either the mRNA-1273 or the BNT162b2 vaccine was given to participants as two doses. Every well housed two million PBMC, which grew in culture alongside around 10 IU/ml IL-2 and 8.5 to 10 ug/ml peptides. For this clone: Its antigen is still unknown.

The CDR3 runs to 12 residues. V shed 6 bases and J shed 6 bases, with 11 bases lying between them. TCRdb keeps only in-frame clones here, not all; method: immunoSEQ multiplex PCR. Of more than 35,000 clones in the sample, approximately 84% are singletons; the top ten hold roughly 2%. The material was CD4+ T cells from PBMCs cultured with HCoV-NL63 spike peptides, obtained after COVID-19 vaccination. The genes are TRBV12-3 or TRBV12-4 and TRBJ1-1; perhaps TRBD1 as D (5 bases). The TCR was taken from a human donor who received a COVID-19 vaccine. Some clones in this sample may be carry-over from other donors' samples. CDR3 amino acids: CASSLRVAEAFF. CDR3 DNA sequence: TGTGCCAGCAGCCTCAGGGTAGCTGAAGCTTTCTTT.